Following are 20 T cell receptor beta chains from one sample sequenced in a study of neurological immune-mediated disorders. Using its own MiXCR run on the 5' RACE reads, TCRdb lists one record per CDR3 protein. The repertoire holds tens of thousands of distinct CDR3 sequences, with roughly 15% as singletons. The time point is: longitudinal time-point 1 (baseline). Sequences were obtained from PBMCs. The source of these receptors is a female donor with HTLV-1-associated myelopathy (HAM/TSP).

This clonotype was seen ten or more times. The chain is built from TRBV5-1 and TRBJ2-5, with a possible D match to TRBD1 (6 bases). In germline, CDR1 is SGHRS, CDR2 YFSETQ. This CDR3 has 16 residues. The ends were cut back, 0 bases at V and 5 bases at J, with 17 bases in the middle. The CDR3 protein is CASSLAETGRGETQYF. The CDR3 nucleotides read TGCGCCAGCAGCTTGGCCGAAACAGGGCGTGGGGAGACCCAGTACTTC.

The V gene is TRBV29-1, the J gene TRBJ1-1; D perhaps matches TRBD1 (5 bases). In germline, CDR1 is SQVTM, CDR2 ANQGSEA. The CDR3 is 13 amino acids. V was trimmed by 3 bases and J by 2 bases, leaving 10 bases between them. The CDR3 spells CSVDGGGNTEAFF. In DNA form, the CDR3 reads TGCAGCGTTGATGGTGGGGGTAACACTGAAGCTTTCTTT.

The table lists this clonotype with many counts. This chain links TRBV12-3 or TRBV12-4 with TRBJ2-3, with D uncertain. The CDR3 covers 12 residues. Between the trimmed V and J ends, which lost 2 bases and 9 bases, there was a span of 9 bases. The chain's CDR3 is CASSLSLDTQYF. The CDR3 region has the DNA TGTGCCAGCAGTTTAAGCCTGGACACGCAGTATTTT.

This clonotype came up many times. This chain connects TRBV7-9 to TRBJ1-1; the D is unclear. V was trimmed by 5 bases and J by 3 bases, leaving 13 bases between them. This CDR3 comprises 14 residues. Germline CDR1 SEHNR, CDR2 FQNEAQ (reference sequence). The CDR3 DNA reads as TGTGCCAGCAGCCACCGATTGTGGGACACTGAAGCTTTCTTT. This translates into CASSHRLWDTEAFF.

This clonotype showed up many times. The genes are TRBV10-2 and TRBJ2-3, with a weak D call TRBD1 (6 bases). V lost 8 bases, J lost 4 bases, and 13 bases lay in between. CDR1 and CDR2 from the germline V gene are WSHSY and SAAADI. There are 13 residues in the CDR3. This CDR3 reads CASGEQGADTQYF. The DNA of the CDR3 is TGCGCCAGCGGAGAACAGGGTGCAGATACGCAGTATTTT.

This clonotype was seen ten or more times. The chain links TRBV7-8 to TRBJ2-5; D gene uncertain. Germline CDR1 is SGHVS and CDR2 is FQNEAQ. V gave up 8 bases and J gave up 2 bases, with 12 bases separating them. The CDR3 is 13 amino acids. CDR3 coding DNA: TGTGCCAGCTCCTACCTAGAACAAGAGACCCAGTACTTC. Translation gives CASSYLEQETQYF.

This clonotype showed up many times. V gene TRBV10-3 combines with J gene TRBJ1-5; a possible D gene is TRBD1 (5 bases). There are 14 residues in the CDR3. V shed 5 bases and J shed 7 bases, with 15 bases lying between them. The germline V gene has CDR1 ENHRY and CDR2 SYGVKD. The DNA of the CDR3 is TGTGCCATCAGTTCGCAGGGTGGAGGGCAGCCCCAGCATTTT. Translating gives CAISSQGGGQPQHF.

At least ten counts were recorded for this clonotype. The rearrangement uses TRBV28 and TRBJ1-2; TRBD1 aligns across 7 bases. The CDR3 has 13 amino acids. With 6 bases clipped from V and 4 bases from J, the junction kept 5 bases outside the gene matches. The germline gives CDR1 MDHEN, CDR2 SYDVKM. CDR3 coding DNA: TGTGCCAGCAGCAGACAGGGAAGCTATGGCTACACCTTC. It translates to CASSRQGSYGYTF.

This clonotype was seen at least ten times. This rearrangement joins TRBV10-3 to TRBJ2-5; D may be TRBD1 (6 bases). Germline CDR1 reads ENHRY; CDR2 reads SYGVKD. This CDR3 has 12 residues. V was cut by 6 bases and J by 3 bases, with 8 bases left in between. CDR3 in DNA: TGTGCCATCAGCGGACAGAAAGAGACCCAGTACTTC. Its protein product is CAISGQKETQYF.

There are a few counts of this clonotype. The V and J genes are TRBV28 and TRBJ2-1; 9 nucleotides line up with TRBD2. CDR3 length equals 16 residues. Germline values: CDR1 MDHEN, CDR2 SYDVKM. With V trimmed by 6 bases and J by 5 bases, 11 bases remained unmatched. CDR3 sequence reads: CASSRMTSGLNNEQFF. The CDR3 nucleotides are TGTGCCAGCAGCCGAATGACTAGCGGACTAAACAATGAGCAGTTCTTC.

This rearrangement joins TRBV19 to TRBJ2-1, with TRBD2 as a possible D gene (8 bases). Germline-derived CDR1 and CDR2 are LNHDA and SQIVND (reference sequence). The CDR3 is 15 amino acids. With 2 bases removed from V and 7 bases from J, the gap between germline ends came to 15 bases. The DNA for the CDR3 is TGTGCCAGTAGTATACGGGAGGGGGCCTCAAATGAGCAGTTCTTC. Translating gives CASSIREGASNEQFF.

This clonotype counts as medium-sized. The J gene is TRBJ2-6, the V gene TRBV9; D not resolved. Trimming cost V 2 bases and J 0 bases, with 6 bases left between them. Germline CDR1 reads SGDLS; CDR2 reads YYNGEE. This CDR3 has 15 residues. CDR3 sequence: CASSVGNSGANVLTF. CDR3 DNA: TGTGCCAGCAGCGTGGGGAACTCTGGGGCCAACGTCCTGACTTTC. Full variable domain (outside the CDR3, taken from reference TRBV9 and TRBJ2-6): DSGVTQTPKHLITATGQRVTLRCSPRSGDLSVYWYQQSLDQGLQFLIQYYNGEERAKGNILERFSAQQFPDLHSELNLSSLELGDSALYFCASSVGNSGANVLTFGAGSRLTVL.

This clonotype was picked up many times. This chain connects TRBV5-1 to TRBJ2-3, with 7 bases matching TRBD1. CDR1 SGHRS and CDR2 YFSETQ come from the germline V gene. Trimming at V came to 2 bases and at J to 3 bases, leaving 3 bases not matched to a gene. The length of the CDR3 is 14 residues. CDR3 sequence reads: CASSLGGKTDTQYF. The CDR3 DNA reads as TGCGCCAGCAGCTTAGGGGGCAAGACAGATACGCAGTATTTT.

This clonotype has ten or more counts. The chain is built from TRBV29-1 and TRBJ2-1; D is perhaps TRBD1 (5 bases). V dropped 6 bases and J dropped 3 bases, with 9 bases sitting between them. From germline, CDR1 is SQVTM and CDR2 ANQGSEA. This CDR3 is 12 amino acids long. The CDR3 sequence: CSVGRSYNEQFF. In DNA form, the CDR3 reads TGCAGCGTGGGGCGAAGCTACAATGAGCAGTTCTTC.

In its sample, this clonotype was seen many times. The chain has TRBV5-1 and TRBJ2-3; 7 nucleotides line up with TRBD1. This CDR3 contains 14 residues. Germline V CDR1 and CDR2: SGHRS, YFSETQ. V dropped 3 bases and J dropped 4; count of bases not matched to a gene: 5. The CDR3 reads CASSSHRGPDTQYF. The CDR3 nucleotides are TGCGCCAGCAGCTCCCACAGGGGCCCAGATACGCAGTATTTT.

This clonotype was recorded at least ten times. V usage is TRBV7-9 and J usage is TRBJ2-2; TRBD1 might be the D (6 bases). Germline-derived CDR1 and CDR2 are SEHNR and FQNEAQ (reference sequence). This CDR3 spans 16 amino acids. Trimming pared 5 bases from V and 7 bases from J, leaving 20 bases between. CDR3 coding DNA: TGTGCCAGCAGCACCCAGGGGCGCGGCTTTGTCGGGGAGCTGTTTTTT. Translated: CASSTQGRGFVGELFF.

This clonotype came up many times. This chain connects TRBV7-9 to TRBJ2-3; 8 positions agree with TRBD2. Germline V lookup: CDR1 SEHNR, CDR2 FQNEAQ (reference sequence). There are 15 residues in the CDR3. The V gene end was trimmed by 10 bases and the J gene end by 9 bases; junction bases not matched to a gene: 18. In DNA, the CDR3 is TGTGCCATTGATAGCGGGGAGTCCCCCTCTGAAACGCAGTATTTT. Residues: CAIDSGESPSETQYF.

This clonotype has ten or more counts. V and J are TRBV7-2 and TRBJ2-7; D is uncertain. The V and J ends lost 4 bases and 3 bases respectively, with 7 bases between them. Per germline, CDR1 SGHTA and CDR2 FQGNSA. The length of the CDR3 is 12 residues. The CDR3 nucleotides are TGTGCCAGCAGCTATGATTTCTACGAGCAGTACTTC. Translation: CASSYDFYEQYF.

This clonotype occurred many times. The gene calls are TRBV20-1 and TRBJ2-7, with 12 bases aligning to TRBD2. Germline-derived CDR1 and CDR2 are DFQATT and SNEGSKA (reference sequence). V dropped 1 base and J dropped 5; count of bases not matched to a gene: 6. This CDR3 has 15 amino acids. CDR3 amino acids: CSARVPSGGADEQYF. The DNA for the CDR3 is TGCAGTGCTAGAGTCCCTAGCGGGGGGGCTGACGAGCAGTACTTC.

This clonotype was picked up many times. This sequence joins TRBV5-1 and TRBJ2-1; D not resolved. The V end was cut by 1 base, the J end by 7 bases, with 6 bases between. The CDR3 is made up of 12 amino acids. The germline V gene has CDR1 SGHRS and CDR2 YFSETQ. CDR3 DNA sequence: TGCGCCAGCAGCTTGATGGAGAATGAGCAGTTCTTC. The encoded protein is CASSLMENEQFF.